What follows is one T cell receptor (beta chain) and its context. The sample is drawn from a study of blood T cell repertoires in COVID-19. This table comes from immunoSEQ multiplex PCR, and its TCRdb copy is limited to in-frame clones, with some not included. The table has approximately 270,000 clones, nearly 90% seen once. This CDR3 comprises 14 residues. Germline assignment: CDR1 SGHRS and CDR2 YFSETQ. Between the trimmed V and J ends, which lost 5 bases and 0 bases, there was a span of 10 bases. The sequenced sample was peripheral blood. This TCR was sampled from a man between 18 and 35 years old with active or convalescent COVID-19. The chain joins TRBV5-1 to TRBJ2-3; a possible D gene is TRBD2 (6 bases). The CDR3 DNA is TGCGCCAGCAGGGCGGGGACTAGCACAGATACGCAGTATTTT. Residues: CASRAGTSTDTQYF.